This T cell receptor (beta chain) was sequenced during a study of siplizumab effects on memory and regulatory T cells. Findings of the study overall: Unstimulated subsets contained matches for only a minor fraction of alloreactive clones. Phenotypic classification as naive or memory proved unattainable for roughly 80-96% of proliferating CD4+ or CD8+ clones. The mean Treg-derived percentage of mappable alloreactive CD4+ clones was 60% to 70% with siplizumab compared with under 30% in controls.

This clone has a single count. The antigen remains undetermined. In germline, CDR1 is SEHNR, CDR2 FQNEAQ (reference sequence). The CDR3 has 15 residues. J gave up 4 bases and V 6 bases, and 5 bases lay outside the gene matches. Here immunoSEQ multiplex PCR was the method, and the copy in TCRdb shows in-frame clones only, minus some. The sample yields about 80,000 clones, approximately 95% seen once. The chain joins TRBV7-9 to TRBJ2-1; 11 nucleotides match TRBD2. The specimen was CD8+ T cells sorted from blood. The clonotype comes from a human donor in good health. The DNA for the CDR3 is TGTGCCAGCAGAATTGGACTAGCGGGTTACAATGAGCAGTTCTTC. Residues: CASRIGLAGYNEQFF.